This TCR beta chain was sequenced during a study of blood T cell repertoires in COVID-19. Across the whole study: Samples of COVID-19 (acute and convalescent) were obtained from the United States, Italy and Spain. PBMCs, B-cell-depleted T cells, or T cells provided the cDNA or gDNA that made up the material.

Produced via immunoSEQ multiplex PCR; TCRdb's table is partial and in-frame only. The sample carries about 190,000 clones, less than 90% recorded once. CDR3 length: 14 amino acids. V was clipped by 5 bases and J by 5 bases; unmatched bases: 6. Germline CDR1 and CDR2: LGHNT and FRNRAP. The sequencing sample was made of peripheral blood. The sequence was obtained from a man younger than 45 with acute or convalescent COVID-19. The chain recombines TRBV12-5 with TRBJ1-5; 7 nucleotides line up with TRBD1. CDR3 sequence: CASGKDRVDQPQHF. The CDR3 DNA reads TGTGCTAGTGGTAAAGACAGGGTGGATCAGCCCCAGCATTTT.